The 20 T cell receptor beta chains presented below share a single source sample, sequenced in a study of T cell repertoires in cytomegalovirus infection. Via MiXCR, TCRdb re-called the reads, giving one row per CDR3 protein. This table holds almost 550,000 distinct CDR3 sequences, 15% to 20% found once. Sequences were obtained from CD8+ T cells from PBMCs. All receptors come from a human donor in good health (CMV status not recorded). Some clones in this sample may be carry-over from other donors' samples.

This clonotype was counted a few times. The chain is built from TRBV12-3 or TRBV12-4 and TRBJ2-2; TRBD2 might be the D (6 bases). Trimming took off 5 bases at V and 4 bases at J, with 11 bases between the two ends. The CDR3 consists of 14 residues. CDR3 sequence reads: CASSLQRATGELFF. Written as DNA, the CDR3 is TGTGCCAGCAGTCTCCAGCGGGCCACCGGGGAGCTGTTTTTT.

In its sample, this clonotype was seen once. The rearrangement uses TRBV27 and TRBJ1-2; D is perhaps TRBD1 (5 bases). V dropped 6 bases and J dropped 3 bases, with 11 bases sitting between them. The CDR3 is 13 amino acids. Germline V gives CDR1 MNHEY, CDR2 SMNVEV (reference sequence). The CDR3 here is CASRPGYDYGYTF. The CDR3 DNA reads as TGTGCCAGCAGACCAGGGTATGACTATGGCTACACCTTC.

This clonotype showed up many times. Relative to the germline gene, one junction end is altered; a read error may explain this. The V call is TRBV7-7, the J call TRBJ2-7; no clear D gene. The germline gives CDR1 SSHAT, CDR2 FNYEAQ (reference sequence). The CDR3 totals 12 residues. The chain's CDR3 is CASSLPPCSRYF. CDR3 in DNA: TGTGCTAGCAGCTTACCCCCATGTTCTCGGTACTTC.

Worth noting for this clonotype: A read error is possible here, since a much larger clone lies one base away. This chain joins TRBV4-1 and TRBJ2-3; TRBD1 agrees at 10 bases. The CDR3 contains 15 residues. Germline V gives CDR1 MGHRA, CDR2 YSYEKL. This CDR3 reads CASSRPGQGKDMQYF. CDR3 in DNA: TGCGCCAGCAGCCGACCGGGACAGGGGAAAGATATGCAGTATTTT.

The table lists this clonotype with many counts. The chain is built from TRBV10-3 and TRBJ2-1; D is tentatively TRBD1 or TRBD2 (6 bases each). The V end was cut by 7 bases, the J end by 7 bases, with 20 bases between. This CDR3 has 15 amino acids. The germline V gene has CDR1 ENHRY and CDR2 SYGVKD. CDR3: CAIKGGGDTSNEQFF. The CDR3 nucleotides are TGTGCCATCAAGGGTGGCGGGGACACCTCTAATGAGCAGTTCTTC.

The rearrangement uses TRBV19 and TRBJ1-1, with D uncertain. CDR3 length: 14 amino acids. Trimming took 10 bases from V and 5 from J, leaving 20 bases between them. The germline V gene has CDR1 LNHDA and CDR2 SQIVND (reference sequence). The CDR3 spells CATTPTEGGTEAFF. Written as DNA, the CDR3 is TGTGCCACCACTCCAACGGAGGGAGGGACTGAAGCTTTCTTT.

CDR3 residues: CASSWTGNSPLHF. CDR3 DNA sequence: TGTGCCAGTAGTTGGACAGGGAATTCACCCCTCCACTTT. The chain couples TRBV19 to TRBJ1-6, with 8 bases fitting TRBD1. The CDR3 totals 13 residues. Germline loops: CDR1 LNHDA, CDR2 SQIVND (reference sequence). The V and J ends lost 5 bases and 7 bases, in that order; junction bases with no gene match: 1.

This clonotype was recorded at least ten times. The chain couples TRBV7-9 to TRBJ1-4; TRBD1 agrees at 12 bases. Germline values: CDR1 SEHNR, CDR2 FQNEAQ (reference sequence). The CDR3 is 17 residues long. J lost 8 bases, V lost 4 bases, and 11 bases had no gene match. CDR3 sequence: CASSSGTGGSFGEKLFF. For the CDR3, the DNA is TGTGCCAGCAGCTCCGGGACAGGGGGCAGTTTTGGCGAAAAACTGTTTTTT.

CDR3 residues: CSVPQGISGANVLTF. In nucleotides, the CDR3 is TGCAGTGTTCCCCAGGGGATCTCTGGGGCCAACGTCCTGACTTTC. The rearrangement links TRBV20-1 to TRBJ2-6; perhaps TRBD1 as D (6 bases). Germline V gives CDR1 DFQATT, CDR2 SNEGSKA (reference sequence). Trimming pared 7 bases from V and 0 bases from J, leaving 13 bases between. CDR3 length: 15 amino acids.

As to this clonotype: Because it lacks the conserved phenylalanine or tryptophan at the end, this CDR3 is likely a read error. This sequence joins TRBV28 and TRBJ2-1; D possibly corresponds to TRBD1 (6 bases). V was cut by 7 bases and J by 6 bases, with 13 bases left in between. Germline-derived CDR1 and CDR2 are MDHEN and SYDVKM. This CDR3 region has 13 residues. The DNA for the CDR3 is TGTGCCAGCATCCTCAGGGGCGGCAATGAGCAGTTCTTA. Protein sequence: CASILRGGNEQFL.

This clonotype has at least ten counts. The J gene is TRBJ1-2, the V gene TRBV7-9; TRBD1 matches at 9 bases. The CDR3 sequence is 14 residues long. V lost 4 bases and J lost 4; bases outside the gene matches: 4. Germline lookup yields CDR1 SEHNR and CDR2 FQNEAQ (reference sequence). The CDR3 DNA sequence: TGTGCCAGCAGCTCAGACAGGGGGACCTATGGCTACACCTTC. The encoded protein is CASSSDRGTYGYTF. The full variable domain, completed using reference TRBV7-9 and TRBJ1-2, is DTGVSQNPRHKITKRGQNVTFRCDPISEHNRLYWYRQTLGQGPEFLTYFQNEAQLEKSRLLSDRFSAERPKGSFSTLEIQRTEQGDSAMYLCASSSDRGTYGYTFGSGTRLTVV.

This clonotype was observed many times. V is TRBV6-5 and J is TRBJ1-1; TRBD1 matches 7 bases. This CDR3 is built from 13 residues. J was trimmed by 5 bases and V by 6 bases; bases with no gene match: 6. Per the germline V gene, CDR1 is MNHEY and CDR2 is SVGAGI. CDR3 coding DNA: TGTGCCAGCAGGGGACAGACGGGTACTGAAGCTTTCTTT. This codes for CASRGQTGTEAFF.

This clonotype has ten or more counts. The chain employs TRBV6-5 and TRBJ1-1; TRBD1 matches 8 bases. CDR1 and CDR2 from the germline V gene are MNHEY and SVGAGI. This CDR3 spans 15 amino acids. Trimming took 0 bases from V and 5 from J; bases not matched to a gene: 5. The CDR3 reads CASSYSDRGWTEAFF. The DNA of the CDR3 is TGTGCCAGCAGTTACTCCGACAGGGGATGGACTGAAGCTTTCTTT.

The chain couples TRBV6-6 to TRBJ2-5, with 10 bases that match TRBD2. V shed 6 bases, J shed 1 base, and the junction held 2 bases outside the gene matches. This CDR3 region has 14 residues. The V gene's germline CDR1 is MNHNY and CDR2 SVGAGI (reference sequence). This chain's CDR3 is CASRVAGGQETQYF. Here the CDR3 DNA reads TGTGCCAGCAGGGTAGCGGGAGGCCAAGAGACCCAGTACTTC.

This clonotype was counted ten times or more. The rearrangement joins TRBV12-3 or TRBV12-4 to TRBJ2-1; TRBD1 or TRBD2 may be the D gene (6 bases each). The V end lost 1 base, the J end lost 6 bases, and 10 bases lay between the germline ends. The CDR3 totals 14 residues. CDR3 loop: CASSLEGGPNEQFF. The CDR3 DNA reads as TGTGCCAGCAGTTTAGAGGGGGGCCCCAATGAGCAGTTCTTC.

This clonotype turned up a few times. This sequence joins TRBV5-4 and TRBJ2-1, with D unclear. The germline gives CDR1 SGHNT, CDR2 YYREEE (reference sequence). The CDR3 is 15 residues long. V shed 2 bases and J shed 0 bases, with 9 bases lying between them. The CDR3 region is CASSFYVSSYNEQFF. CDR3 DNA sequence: TGTGCCAGCAGCTTTTATGTGAGCTCCTACAATGAGCAGTTCTTC. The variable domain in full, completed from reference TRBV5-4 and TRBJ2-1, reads ETGVTQSPTHLIKTRGQQVTLRCSSQSGHNTVSWYQQALGQGPQFIFQYYREEENGRGNFPPRFSGLQFPNYSSELNVNALELDDSALYLCASSFYVSSYNEQFFGPGTRLTVL.

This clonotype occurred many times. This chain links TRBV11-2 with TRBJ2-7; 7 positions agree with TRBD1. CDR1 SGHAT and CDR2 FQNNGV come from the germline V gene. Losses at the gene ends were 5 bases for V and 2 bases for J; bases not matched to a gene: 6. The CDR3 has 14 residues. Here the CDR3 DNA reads TGTGCCAGCAGCCTCCCGACAGGGACCTACGAGCAGTACTTC. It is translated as CASSLPTGTYEQYF.

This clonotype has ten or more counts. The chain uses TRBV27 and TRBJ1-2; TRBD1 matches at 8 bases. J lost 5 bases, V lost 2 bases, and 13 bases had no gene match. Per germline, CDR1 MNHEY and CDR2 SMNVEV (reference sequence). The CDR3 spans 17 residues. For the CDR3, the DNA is TGTGCCAGCAGTTTAAGCCCTCTACAGGGGGAAACTTATGGCTACACCTTC. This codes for CASSLSPLQGETYGYTF.

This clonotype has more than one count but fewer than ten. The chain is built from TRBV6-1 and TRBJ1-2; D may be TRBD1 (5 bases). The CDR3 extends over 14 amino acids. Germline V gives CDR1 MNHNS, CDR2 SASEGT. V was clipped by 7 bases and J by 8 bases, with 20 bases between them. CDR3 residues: CASTFRDRRGGYTF. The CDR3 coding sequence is TGTGCCAGCACCTTCCGGGACCGCCGTGGGGGCTACACCTTC.

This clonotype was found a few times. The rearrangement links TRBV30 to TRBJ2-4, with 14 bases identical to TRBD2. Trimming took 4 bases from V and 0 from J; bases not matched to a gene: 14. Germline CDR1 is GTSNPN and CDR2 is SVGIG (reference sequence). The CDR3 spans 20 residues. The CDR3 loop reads CAWKGPGLAGVSLAKNIQYF. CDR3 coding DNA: TGTGCCTGGAAAGGACCGGGACTAGCGGGAGTCTCACTAGCCAAAAACATTCAGTACTTC. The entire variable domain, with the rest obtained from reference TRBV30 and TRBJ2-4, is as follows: SQTIHQWPATLVQPVGSPLSLECTVEGTSNPNLYWYRQAAGRGLQLLFYSVGIGQISSEVPQNLSASRPQDRQFILSSKKLLLSDSGFYLCAWKGPGLAGVSLAKNIQYFGAGTRLSVL.